Each of the 17 T cell receptor beta chains below was sequenced from the same sample in a study of cytomegalovirus exposure and HLA in healthy donors. 60 Vbeta and 13 Jbeta primers were used in PCR. Only in-frame clones appear in the TCRdb table, and some are missing; sequencing was by immunoSEQ multiplex PCR. The sample consists of some 110,000 clones, roughly three quarters of them appearing once. What was sequenced was PBMCs. The receptors were sampled from a young man in good health and CMV-seropositive.

This clone was seen a handful of times. The chain links TRBV9 to TRBJ2-2; D ambiguous. V was clipped by 4 bases and J by 3 bases, with 16 bases between them. The CDR3 has 16 residues. Germline V CDR1 and CDR2: SGDLS, YYNGEE. In DNA form, the CDR3 reads TGTGCCAGCAGCCCCTGGTCCTTATCGGACACCGGGGAGCTGTTTTTT. Translated, it gives CASSPWSLSDTGELFF.

The rearrangement uses TRBV19 and TRBJ1-6; 9 bases align to TRBD1. The CDR3 has 15 amino acids. Germline trimming cut 5 bases from V and 5 bases from J; bases unmatched to any gene: 4. The germline gives CDR1 LNHDA, CDR2 SQIVND (reference sequence). CDR3 in amino acids: CASSPGTGHNSPLHF. For the CDR3, the DNA is TGTGCCAGTAGTCCTGGGACAGGGCATAATTCACCCCTCCACTTT.

The chain carries TRBV19 and TRBJ1-1; maybe TRBD1 (6 bases). The CDR3 has 17 amino acids. The ends were cut back, 6 bases at V and 2 bases at J, with 22 bases in the middle. CDR1 and CDR2 (germline): LNHDA, SQIVND (reference sequence). The CDR3: CASRVANRVGPNTEAFF. CDR3 coding DNA: TGTGCCAGTAGAGTTGCAAACAGGGTAGGACCCAACACTGAAGCTTTCTTT.

The chain joins TRBV11-2 to TRBJ2-7, with D uncertain. Germline values: CDR1 SGHAT, CDR2 FQNNGV. Trimming took off 2 bases at V and 0 bases at J, with 14 bases between the two ends. This CDR3 is 16 amino acids long. CDR3 sequence: CASSLPTSLSSYEQYF. CDR3 sequence (DNA): TGTGCCAGCAGCTTACCGACATCGTTGAGCTCCTACGAGCAGTACTTC.

The V gene is TRBV7-3, the J gene TRBJ1-2, with TRBD1 matching 10 bases. CDR3 size: 14 residues. Unmatched junction bases numbered 5, after V lost 5 bases and J lost 5 bases. CDR1 is SGHTA, CDR2 FQGTGA, per germline. The CDR3 reads CASSAGTGAYGYTF. The CDR3 DNA sequence: TGTGCCAGCAGCGCTGGGACAGGGGCGTATGGCTACACCTTC.

J is TRBJ2-1 and V is TRBV19; TRBD2 matches 9 bases. The CDR3 has 17 amino acids. Per the germline V gene, CDR1 is LNHDA and CDR2 is SQIVND (reference sequence). V lost 1 base and J lost 1; bases outside the gene matches: 5. CDR3 sequence reads: CASSIGFSGGSYNEQFF. CDR3 nucleotide sequence: TGTGCCAGTAGTATAGGGTTTAGCGGGGGTTCCTACAATGAGCAGTTCTTC.

This clone was counted between two and nine times. This chain connects TRBV7-2 to TRBJ2-5, with 9 bases identical to TRBD2. The CDR3 has 14 residues. Germline CDR1 reads SGHTA; CDR2 reads FQGNSA. V lost 4 bases, J lost 1 base, and 1 base stayed unmatched. The DNA for the CDR3 is TGTGCCAGCAGCTATAGCGGGAGCCAAGAGACCCAGTACTTC. Translation gives CASSYSGSQETQYF.

J is TRBJ1-5 and V is TRBV5-6; D might be TRBD1 (5 bases). V dropped 4 bases and J dropped 0 bases, with 20 bases sitting between them. Germline V gives CDR1 SGHDT, CDR2 YYEEEE. There are 18 residues in the CDR3. As DNA, the CDR3 is TGTGCCAGCAGCCCATCTCAGGGAACTCATATTAGCAATCAGCCCCAGCATTTT. It translates to CASSPSQGTHISNQPQHF.

The chain employs TRBV27 and TRBJ2-3; 8 nucleotides match TRBD2. This CDR3 is built from 12 residues. The germline CDR1 and CDR2 sequences are MNHEY and SMNVEV (reference sequence). V shed 6 bases, J shed 6 bases, and the junction held 2 bases outside the gene matches. CDR3 sequence reads: CASRASGDTQYF. The CDR3 bases are TGTGCCAGCAGGGCTAGCGGGGATACGCAGTATTTT.

The chain has TRBV9 and TRBJ2-7, with D possibly being TRBD1 (5 bases). Germline V lookup: CDR1 SGDLS, CDR2 YYNGEE. The length of the CDR3 is 13 residues. Trimming stripped 1 base from V and 6 bases from J, with 11 bases between. This CDR3 reads CASSVYRGSEQYF. The DNA for the CDR3 is TGTGCCAGCAGCGTATATAGGGGAAGCGAGCAGTACTTC.

The chain links TRBV5-8 to TRBJ1-5; D not certain. V was cut by 4 bases and J by 0 bases, with 26 bases left in between. The germline V gene has CDR1 SGHTS and CDR2 YDEGEE. This CDR3 is 20 amino acids long. CDR3 coding DNA: TGTGCCAGCAGCGTACGCCACGTTCGGTCATCCCTTCCTAGCAATCAGCCCCAGCATTTT. It translates to CASSVRHVRSSLPSNQPQHF.

The CDR3: CASRDRVRIYEQYF. The CDR3 DNA follows: TGTGCCAGCAGAGACAGGGTAAGGATTTACGAGCAGTACTTC. J is TRBJ2-7 and V is TRBV6-1, with TRBD1 matching over 7 bases. The CDR3 has 14 amino acids. Losses at the gene ends were 6 bases for V and 4 bases for J; bases not matched to a gene: 9. Germline assignment: CDR1 MNHNS and CDR2 SASEGT.

This chain connects TRBV15 to TRBJ2-4, with D possibly being TRBD1 (5 bases). Germline CDR1 is LNHNV and CDR2 is YYDKDF (reference sequence). The CDR3 loop spans 21 amino acids. V shed 3 bases and J shed 0 bases, with 27 bases lying between them. Here the CDR3 reads CATSRGPKEAISPLAKNIQYF. The DNA for the CDR3 is TGTGCCACCAGCAGGGGGCCGAAGGAAGCTATATCCCCGCTAGCCAAAAACATTCAGTACTTC.

The CDR3 DNA reads as TGTGCCAGCTCACCACCGATTTCAGGCAGGGAGGTTTCTCTGTACGAGCAGTACTTC. Translation: CASSPPISGREVSLYEQYF. The gene calls are TRBV18 and TRBJ2-7; D may be TRBD2 (6 bases). Per germline, CDR1 KGHSH and CDR2 LQKENI. The CDR3 totals 19 residues. V was cut by 0 bases and J by 4 bases, with 25 bases left in between.

A remark on this clone: An end of the junction differs from the germline gene, which may be a read error. The V gene is TRBV5-6, the J gene TRBJ2-6; 9 nucleotides align to TRBD1. Germline-derived CDR1 and CDR2 are SGHDT and YYEEEE. The CDR3 is 18 amino acids. CDR3 loop: CASSGTGLRSSGVNGLTF. The CDR3 DNA is TGTGCCAGCAGCGGGACAGGGCTCCGGTCTTCTGGGGTCAACGGCCTGACTTTC.

The chain recombines TRBV10-3 with TRBJ2-1; tentative D call: TRBD2 (6 bases). Germline V gives CDR1 ENHRY, CDR2 SYGVKD. V gave up 10 bases and J gave up 6 bases, with 16 bases separating them. The CDR3 has 13 amino acids. CDR3 sequence reads: CATGTRAPNEQFF. CDR3 nucleotides: TGTGCCACCGGGACTCGCGCTCCCAATGAGCAGTTCTTC.

With respect to this clone: Additional DNA sequences in this sample encode the identical CDR3. The chain carries TRBV28 and TRBJ2-3; a possible D gene is TRBD2 (5 bases). The germline gives CDR1 MDHEN, CDR2 SYDVKM. V lost 2 bases and J 0 bases, leaving 6 bases between the germline ends. The CDR3 loop spans 14 amino acids. The CDR3 spells CASSLGGSTDTQYF. CDR3 coding DNA: TGTGCCAGCAGTTTAGGCGGGAGCACAGATACGCAGTATTTT.